The present T cell receptor beta chain was sequenced within a study of radiation and T cells in renal cell carcinoma (dated by TCRdb to 2018 to 2020). A note on the overall study: Samples came from a clinical trial, in which primary renal cell carcinomas received 15 Gy stereotactic body radiation therapy followed by nephrectomy 4 weeks later. In total, about 50 samples, comprising 26 tumors and some 27 peripheral blood samples, were subjected to TCR beta sequencing. A total of over 4 million unique CDR3 nucleotide sequences, encoding 2.5 million to 3 million unique CDR3 amino acid sequences, were found across all 50 or so samples. The study at large found these results: Blood repertoire dynamics were not followed beyond 4 weeks after treatment. In blood, the top tumor clonotypes increased between baseline and 2 weeks post-radiation and then shrank by 4 weeks, which suggests that tumor-resident clones expanded only transiently. Because pretreatment tumor biopsies were not available, the baseline intratumoral presence of clonotypes could not be determined. Because the trial had a single-armed design, the trial could not examine how radiation dose or scheduling affected the TCR repertoire.

Following the manufacturer's recommendations, the immunoSEQ kit was used to generate TCR beta libraries from genomic DNA. To prepare libraries, a first multiplex PCR with proprietary primers was run, followed by a second PCR that added unique barcodes, and a bead cleanup was done after each round. A kit-provided positive control reaction and a negative control reaction were included in every sample batch. The final libraries were assessed on an Agilent 4200 TapeStation D1000 ScreenTape, pooled by volume, and quantified by qPCR. Sequencing was performed on an Illumina NextSeq500 using a MidOutput 150-cycle cartridge, with 156 Read1 cycles, 15 Index1 cycles, and the kit custom primers. The pooled library was loaded at around 1 pM with about 20% PhiX control spiked in. The source study handled its data this way. Vendor-processed data were analyzed in R, with a clonotype defined as all T cells sharing the same CDR3 nucleotide sequence. For clone abundance analyses, frequencies were normalized to the 10,000 most abundant clones in each sample. Public T cell clones, which averaged fewer than five per sample, were excluded before analysis. A difference in abundance of at least 32-fold between compartments was used to define tumor-enriched and baseline blood-enriched clonotypes. A beta-binomial differential abundance model was used to identify clonotypes that expanded or contracted between blood time points. Tumor-blood repertoire similarity was measured with the Baroni-Urbani and Buser coefficient, and group comparisons used two-tailed Wilcoxon tests in R. The table comes from immuneACCESS by way of TCRdb, which keeps in-frame sequences with V and J called. Part of the clones is missing from these tables; in studies checked, under half for an unresolved V gene and the rest for unknown reasons. The V and J calls and clone size are taken from that table; D and trimming were inferred from the DNA. The sample table shows 140,000 to 150,000 clones, and 88% are seen once. 3.5% to 5% of the sample is taken by the ten largest.

Reading from cysteine to phenylalanine, the CDR3 counts 16 amino acids. The CDR3 DNA has 48 bases and is translated from base 1. The germline V gene yields MNHNS for CDR1 and SASEGT for CDR2. To note about this clone: The target of this receptor is not known. Its ends do not fully match the called genes, so a read error is possible.

Read against the paper, the sample's time point label means: baseline pretreatment blood. In the paper's terms, the treatment or condition label means: 15 Gy SBRT to primary tumor, nephrectomy 4 weeks later. To follow tumor-enriched clonotypes, peripheral blood was collected serially from radiation-treated patients at baseline and again at 2 weeks and 4 weeks after SBRT. All patients had renal cell carcinoma with clear cell pathology. Genomic DNA for TCR sequencing was prepared using the QIAamp DNA Blood Mini Kit (Qiagen). The analyses included only samples that passed all quality control checks. The receptor's source is a woman aged 70-85 years with renal cell carcinoma. The chain couples TRBV6-1 to TRBJ2-2; 8 nucleotides in the junction match TRBD1. The specimen comprised blood, sampled from a patient whose treatment included radiotherapy and nephrectomy. The sequenced DNA is TGTGCCAGCCGTGACAGGGGCCGACTCAACACCGGGGAGCTGTTTTTT. Translated, this is CASRDRGRLNTGELFF.